This T cell receptor (beta chain) appears in the sequencing data of a study of CD8+ T cells in alopecia areata. Overall study results and limits: Normal skin contains resident alphabeta T cells, and these are also sequenced in scalp samples.

PBMCs served as the source from which CD4+ and CD8+ T cells were sorted. Germline V gene sequence: CDR1 MGHRA, CDR2 YSYEKL. V shed 0 bases and J 3 bases; nucleotides not matched to a gene: 4. The length of the CDR3 is 16 residues. Points on this clone: As yet, its antigen is unknown.

RNA extraction and reverse transcription yielded cDNA as sequencing template. Clones were sequenced by immunoSEQ multiplex PCR, and TCRdb holds only the in-frame ones, with some missing. Here the sample spans about 200,000 clones, 56% being singletons. The source of this sequence is a human donor in good health. The chain combines TRBV4-1 with TRBJ2-2, with 7 bases that match TRBD1. Sequencing used CD8+ T cells sorted from blood. CDR3 in DNA: TGCGCCAGCAGCCAAGAATCTACAGGGGACACCGGGGAGCTGTTTTTT. Translated, it gives CASSQESTGDTGELFF.